This T cell receptor (beta chain) was retrieved from a study of blood T cell repertoires in COVID-19 (dated by TCRdb to 2020 to 2022). Background for the entire study: Samples covering the acute and convalescent phases of COVID-19 were provided by collaborators in the United States, Italy and Spain. Subjects who had been exposed to COVID-19, were actively infected with it, or had recovered from it provided the deeply sampled blood TCRbeta repertoires that made up the dataset. Samples came from the ongoing ImmuneRACE study (first 160 participants) plus 1,254 subjects from 6 global collaborators. HLA class I and class II types, where available, came from metadata supplied by the sample provider rather than from assay-based typing. A freely available public database, intended as a resource for researchers studying the immune response to SARS-CoV-2, is where the repertoires were released. Sample metadata almost always included a de-identified subject ID, COVID-19 status, age in years and sex. The material from the prospective study consisted of cDNA or gDNA derived from T cells, B-cell-depleted T cells, or PBMCs.

There are 15 amino acids in the CDR3, from cysteine to phenylalanine inclusive. Of the read, only the CDR3 DNA is kept; its 45 bases are in frame from base 1. The germline V end is reduced by 5 bases and the J end by 5 bases; junction bases left unmatched: 9. Taken from the germline V gene (reference sequence), the CDR1 and CDR2 loops are MNHEY and SMNVEV. TCRbeta CDR3 regions were amplified from genomic DNA by means of the immunoSEQ Assay, a bias-controlled multiplex PCR. The published analysis was carried out like this. The number of nucleated cells in each sample was estimated from the amplification of reference gene primers within the assay. Sequence reads were collapsed and filtered to measure the absolute abundance of every unique TCRbeta CDR3 rearrangement. For each sample, productive Simpson clonality was calculated as the square root of Simpson's diversity index over productive rearrangements. The source is immuneACCESS, and TCRdb retained only in-frame sequences with V and J called. Part of the clones is not carried over; for the studies checked, unresolved V genes explain less than half of this, and the remainder is unexplained. V, J and clone size are those of that table, while D and trimming were read from the DNA. This sample comprises about 180,000 clones, 85% to 90% of them detected only once. 15% to 20% of the sample is held by the ten biggest clonotypes.

Comments on this clone: This clone's antigen is unknown. No much larger clone exists at a distance of one base, and base qualities are not known.

In Seattle, one collaborating source enrolled patients while the infection was active and tracked those patients longitudinally over the course of disease. Each collaborating institution followed its own protocols to collect whole blood in K2EDTA tubes. Collaborator samples were shipped for TCRbeta analysis as frozen whole blood, isolated PBMCs, or DNA extracted from either sample type. Overall study outcomes, separate from this receptor: The amount of clinical and demographic metadata varied by source and participant and was provided uncurated.

The rearrangement joined TRBV27 to TRBJ2-7, with TRBD1 identical over 10 junction bases. The receptor was derived from a person between 65 and 79 years old with COVID-19, enrolled during active disease. The material sequenced was peripheral blood. DNA sequence: TGTGCCAGCAGTACATCCGGGACAGGGGTCAACGAGCAGTACTTC. Its translation reads: CASSTSGTGVNEQYF.